This TCR beta chain was profiled in a study of blood T cell repertoires in COVID-19. Data came from immunoSEQ multiplex PCR; TCRdb stores just in-frame clones and leaves some out. The sample includes under 100,000 clones, around 86% of them seen just once. The CDR3 length is 14 residues. From germline, CDR1 is SGHRS and CDR2 YFSETQ. The germline V and J ends were trimmed by 4 bases and 3 bases, with 14 bases remaining between them. The chain links TRBV5-1 to TRBJ2-7; tentatively, D is TRBD1 (6 bases). Sequencing was done on a sample of peripheral blood. This receptor was taken from a woman in her seventies with acute or convalescent COVID-19. CDR3 in amino acids: CASSPTGPHYEQYF. The CDR3 bases are TGCGCCAGCAGCCCGACAGGTCCGCACTACGAGCAGTACTTC.